These 10 T cell receptor beta chains were sequenced from one sample in a study of identical twins (dated by TCRdb to the mid-2010s). The library was produced with 5' RACE. Instrument on record: Illumina HiSeq 2000. TCRdb reworked the public reads: Q25 trimming with fastp, MiXCR clone assembly, productive beta chains retained. Entries that share a CDR3 protein sequence are merged under the most common genes and DNA. The sample contains roughly 490,000 distinct CDR3 sequences, over 11% of them found a single time. The ten largest clones take up approximately 0.98% of the sample. These records were also assigned to another study, of yellow fever vaccine responses in identical twins.

The sample comprised CD4+ T cells sorted from blood. The receptors were sampled from a woman aged 18-35 years in good health.

This clonotype was found a few times. The J gene is TRBJ2-3, the V gene TRBV30; 8 bases match TRBD2. Germline V gene lookup returns CDR1 GTSNPN and CDR2 SVGIG (reference sequence). After removal of 3 bases from V and 4 bases from J, the junction contained 9 bases not matched to a gene. This CDR3 is 15 amino acids long. The CDR3 loop reads CAWSSGTRDPDTQYF. The DNA of the CDR3 is TGTGCCTGGAGCTCCGGGACTAGGGACCCAGATACGCAGTATTTT.

This clonotype has more than one count but fewer than ten. V usage is TRBV19 and J usage is TRBJ2-5, with a tentative D call TRBD1 (5 bases). Germline V CDR1 and CDR2: LNHDA, SQIVND (reference sequence). The CDR3 loop spans 13 amino acids. With 5 bases removed from V and 0 bases from J, the gap between germline ends came to 7 bases. Here the CDR3 reads CASSGHYQETQYF. The CDR3 DNA follows: TGTGCCAGTAGTGGACACTACCAAGAGACCCAGTACTTC.

This clonotype was seen a few times. This chain connects TRBV27 to TRBJ2-3; 8 bases align to TRBD2. Germline V CDR1 and CDR2: MNHEY, SMNVEV (reference sequence). V gave up 0 bases and J gave up 0 bases; unmatched junction bases: 2. This CDR3 contains 16 residues. Here the CDR3 reads CASSLSTSGSTDTQYF. CDR3 sequence (DNA): TGTGCCAGCAGTTTATCAACTAGCGGAAGCACAGATACGCAGTATTTT.

This clonotype was counted only a few times. This chain connects TRBV19 to TRBJ2-3, with TRBD1 matching over 7 bases. CDR1 is LNHDA and CDR2 is SQIVND in the germline V gene (reference sequence). After removal of 3 bases from V and 2 bases from J, the junction contained 2 bases not matched to a gene. This CDR3 spans 14 amino acids. The CDR3 nucleotides read TGTGCCAGTAGTATGGGACAGCACACAGATACGCAGTATTTT. This gives the protein CASSMGQHTDTQYF.

V and J are TRBV18 and TRBJ2-3; D may be TRBD2 (5 bases). The germline V gene has CDR1 KGHSH and CDR2 LQKENI. The CDR3 contains 14 residues. Between the trimmed V and J ends, which lost 2 bases and 3 bases, there was a span of 9 bases. CDR3 in amino acids: CASSPSGKTDTQYF. For the CDR3, the DNA is TGTGCCAGCTCACCATCCGGGAAGACAGATACGCAGTATTTT.

The chain combines TRBV29-1 with TRBJ1-1, with TRBD1 matching 9 bases. Germline CDR1 and CDR2: SQVTM and ANQGSEA. This CDR3 is built from 18 residues. After removal of 5 bases from V and 1 base from J, the junction contained 17 bases not matched to a gene. Here the CDR3 reads CSVLALRDREGGNTEAFF. CDR3 sequence (DNA): TGCAGCGTTTTGGCGCTCCGGGACAGGGAGGGGGGGAACACTGAAGCTTTCTTT.

This clonotype came up a few times. The CDR3 reads CASSRDLGEKLFF. DNA of the CDR3: TGTGCCAGCAGCAGGGACCTAGGGGAAAAACTGTTTTTT. The genes are TRBV12-3 or TRBV12-4 and TRBJ1-4; perhaps TRBD1 as D (5 bases). The CDR3 consists of 13 residues. Between the trimmed V and J ends, which lost 6 bases and 8 bases, there was a span of 13 bases.

V usage is TRBV2 and J usage is TRBJ1-1; 7 positions match TRBD1. Germline V gives CDR1 SNHLY, CDR2 FYNNEI. V was clipped by 8 bases and J by 0 bases; unmatched bases: 9. The CDR3 runs to 15 residues. CDR3 bases: TGTGCCAGCCGAGGGAGGGACAGCATGAACACTGAAGCTTTCTTT. Its translation: CASRGRDSMNTEAFF.

This clonotype has only a few counts. V gene TRBV28 combines with J gene TRBJ2-6, with 8 bases fitting TRBD1. Germline trimming cut 6 bases from V and 4 bases from J; bases unmatched to any gene: 5. Germline CDR1 is MDHEN and CDR2 is SYDVKM. The CDR3 loop spans 15 amino acids. Here the CDR3 DNA reads TGTGCCAGCAGCCCGGGACAGGCAGGGGCCAACGTCCTGACTTTC. Protein product: CASSPGQAGANVLTF.

The rearrangement links TRBV5-1 to TRBJ2-2; 7 nucleotides align to TRBD2. The CDR3 length is 16 residues. J gave up 3 bases and V 4 bases, and 9 bases lay outside the gene matches. Germline V gene sequence: CDR1 SGHRS, CDR2 YFSETQ. The CDR3 DNA reads as TGCGCCAGCAGCAAGAGGGCTAGCGGCCACACCGGGGAGCTGTTTTTT. Translated: CASSKRASGHTGELFF.